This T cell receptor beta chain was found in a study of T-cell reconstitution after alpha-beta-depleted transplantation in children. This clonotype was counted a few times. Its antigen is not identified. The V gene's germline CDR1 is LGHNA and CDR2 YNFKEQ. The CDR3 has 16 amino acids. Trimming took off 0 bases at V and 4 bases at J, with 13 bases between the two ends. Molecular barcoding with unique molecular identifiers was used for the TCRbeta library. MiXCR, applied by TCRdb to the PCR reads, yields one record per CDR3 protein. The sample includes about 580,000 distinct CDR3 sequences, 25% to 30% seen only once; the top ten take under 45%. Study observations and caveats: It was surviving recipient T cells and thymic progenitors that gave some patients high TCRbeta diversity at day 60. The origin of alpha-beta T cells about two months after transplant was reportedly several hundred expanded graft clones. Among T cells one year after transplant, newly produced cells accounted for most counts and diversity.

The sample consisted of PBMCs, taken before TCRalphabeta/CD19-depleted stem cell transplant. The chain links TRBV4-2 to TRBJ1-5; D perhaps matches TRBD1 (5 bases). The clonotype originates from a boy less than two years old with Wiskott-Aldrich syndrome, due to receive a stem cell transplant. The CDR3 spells CASSQEMAGPNQPQHF. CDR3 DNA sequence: TGTGCCAGCAGCCAAGAGATGGCAGGGCCGAATCAGCCCCAGCATTTT.